Ten or more counts support the clone carrying this T cell receptor beta chain. TCRdb reanalysed the RACE reads using MiXCR and keeps one entry per CDR3 protein. The sample holds approximately 110,000 distinct CDR3 sequences, about a tenth seen once. Time point of the sample: patch test 2, 6 weeks after DPC sensitization. Treatment in this sample: therapeutic diphenylcyclopropenone sensitization with weekly scalp DPC. This sample is drawn from a study of human T cells and chemical hapten exposure. The CDR3 is 11 residues long. CDR1 SQVTM and CDR2 ANQGSEA come from the germline V gene. Trimming took 6 bases from V and 6 from J, leaving 9 bases between them.

The sequence derives from a woman aged 40 to 50 with alopecia areata. Some clones in this sample may be carry-over from other donors' samples. The source was whole blood, collected in connection with sensitization to the hapten diphenylcyclopropenone (DPC). The chain employs TRBV29-1 and TRBJ2-1, with D uncertain. CDR3 sequence (DNA): TGCAGCGTCCCCAACTTCAATGAGCAGTTCTTC. Its protein product is CSVPNFNEQFF.